This T cell receptor (beta chain) was recovered during a study of blood T cell repertoires in COVID-19. Across the whole study: Spain, Italy and the United States supplied samples that represented acute and convalescent COVID-19. T cells, B-cell-depleted T cells, or PBMCs supplied cDNA or gDNA.

Authors' methods: Estimation of nucleated cell counts relied on the amplification of reference gene primers. Sequencing used immunoSEQ multiplex PCR; TCRdb keeps in-frame clones, though not all of them. That table supplies the V and J calls and clone size; D and trimming were determined from the DNA. The data hold fewer than 45,000 clones, with 81% observed a single time. The CDR3 extends over 14 amino acids. Trimming took 5 bases from V and 2 from J, leaving 9 bases between them. Looked up from germline, CDR1 is SGHVS and CDR2 is FQNEAQ. This clone was seen more than once but under ten times. Sample: peripheral blood. The rearrangement joins TRBV7-8 to TRBJ1-4; no definite D call. This TCR was sampled from a man aged 35 to 55 with active or convalescent COVID-19. CDR3 residues: CASSPSGTNEKLFF. The CDR3, as DNA: TGTGCCAGCAGCCCCTCCGGGACTAATGAAAAACTGTTTTTT.